The 12 T cell receptor beta chains in this list originate from one sample, sequenced in a study of blood T cell repertoires in COVID-19. Profiled with immunoSEQ multiplex PCR; TCRdb holds only in-frame clones, not every one. The sample yields some 310,000 clones, around 90% seen once. Sequenced material: peripheral blood. The receptors come from a woman aged 40 to 50 with COVID-19, enrolled during active disease.

This chain connects TRBV6-6 to TRBJ2-3, with TRBD1 matching 10 bases. The CDR3 is 18 residues long. CDR1 is MNHNY and CDR2 is SVGAGI in the germline V gene (reference sequence). V trimming: 5 bases; J trimming: 1 base; junction bases outside the gene matches: 12. The CDR3 DNA reads TGTGCCAGCAGTCCCCGGGACAGGGGACTAAGAGGCACAGATACGCAGTATTTT. Translating gives CASSPRDRGLRGTDTQYF.

The chain recombines TRBV3-1 (or the pseudogene TRBV3-2) with TRBJ1-3; D is undetermined. V lost 0 bases, J lost 10 bases, and 10 bases lay in between. Germline V gene data show CDR1 as LGHDT and CDR2 as YNNKEL (reference sequence). The CDR3 sequence is 13 residues long. This CDR3 reads CASSQDGGFTIYF. The CDR3 nucleotides are TGTGCCAGCAGCCAAGATGGAGGGTTTACCATATATTTT.

In DNA form, the CDR3 reads TGTGCCATCAGTGGGCAGGGAGGGACCGGGGAGCTGTTTTTT. Amino acid sequence: CAISGQGGTGELFF. The chain uses TRBV10-3 and TRBJ2-2; 7 bases line up with TRBD2. V was pared by 4 bases and J by 5 bases, with 4 bases of the junction left unmatched. The CDR3 runs 14 residues. Germline CDR1 reads ENHRY; CDR2 reads SYGVKD.

The genes are TRBV5-6 and TRBJ1-5; tentative D call: TRBD1 (5 bases). Trimming shortened V by 0 bases and J by 1 base, and 11 bases separated the two germline ends. CDR1 is SGHDT, CDR2 YYEEEE, per germline. The CDR3 contains 16 residues. The CDR3 loop reads CASSLGPDTSNQPQHF. CDR3 coding DNA: TGTGCCAGCAGCTTGGGGCCGGACACCAGCAATCAGCCCCAGCATTTT.

This chain links TRBV2 with TRBJ1-1; D may be TRBD1 (6 bases). The CDR3 contains 15 residues. The V and J ends lost 4 bases and 5 bases respectively, with 17 bases between them. Looked up from germline, CDR1 is SNHLY and CDR2 is FYNNEI. In DNA, the CDR3 is TGTGCCAGCAGTGTTTTCCCCTCGACAGGTACTGAAGCTTTCTTT. This encodes CASSVFPSTGTEAFF.

In this sample, this clone turned up a few times. The germline gene is not matched at one end of the junction; a read error may be the cause. This chain uses TRBV2 with TRBJ2-6; a possible D gene is TRBD1 (6 bases). This CDR3 spans 15 amino acids. CDR1 is SNHLY, CDR2 FYNNEI, per germline. The chain's CDR3 is CASSPGLGRGEGRPF. CDR3 DNA: TGTGCCAGCAGTCCCGGGTTGGGCAGGGGAGAGGGCAGGCCTTTC.

CDR3 in DNA: TGTGCCAGCTCACCACCTATAGCGGGGGAGGCCGGGGAGCTGTTTTTT. Translated: CASSPPIAGEAGELFF. The J gene is TRBJ2-2, the V gene TRBV18; TRBD2 matches at 9 bases. Germline CDR1 is KGHSH and CDR2 is LQKENI. CDR3 size: 16 residues. V dropped 0 bases and J dropped 6; count of bases not matched to a gene: 5.

The J gene is TRBJ1-1, the V gene TRBV5-1, with D possibly TRBD1 on 5 matching bases. The CDR3 covers 14 residues. V lost 0 bases and J 10 bases, leaving 16 bases between the germline ends. Germline V lookup: CDR1 SGHRS, CDR2 YFSETQ. The DNA of the CDR3 is TGCGCCAGCAGCTTGGTGGGGACTGCATTAGGAGCTTTCTTT. This gives the protein CASSLVGTALGAFF.

V usage is TRBV20-1 and J usage is TRBJ1-1; D call uncertain. V lost 2 bases and J lost 1, with 2 bases in between. The CDR3 extends over 11 amino acids. Germline CDR1 and CDR2: DFQATT and SNEGSKA (reference sequence). This chain's CDR3 is CSARQNTEAFF. CDR3 sequence (DNA): TGCAGTGCTAGACAGAACACTGAAGCTTTCTTT.

The chain is built from TRBV28 and TRBJ1-2, with 7 positions matching TRBD1. The CDR3 totals 16 residues. Germline-derived CDR1 and CDR2 are MDHEN and SYDVKM. V trimming: 3 bases; J trimming: 4 bases; junction bases outside the gene matches: 11. CDR3 coding DNA: TGTGCCAGCAGTTTCTACAGGGGAGGCCTTAGCTATGGCTACACCTTC. Its protein product is CASSFYRGGLSYGYTF.

The chain combines TRBV24-1 with TRBJ2-5; D might be TRBD1 (7 bases). The germline gives CDR1 KGHDR, CDR2 SFDVKD. V was pared by 4 bases and J by 4 bases, with 12 bases between. The CDR3 runs 14 residues. The CDR3 sequence: CATSEPGGLETQYF. Here the CDR3 DNA reads TGTGCCACCAGTGAGCCAGGGGGGCTAGAGACCCAGTACTTC.

The V and J genes are TRBV7-3 and TRBJ1-2; D uncertain. The CDR3 extends over 12 amino acids. The germline V gene has CDR1 SGHTA and CDR2 FQGTGA. Trimming stripped 3 bases from V and 4 bases from J, with 6 bases between. The CDR3: CASSFRAYGYTF. The CDR3 bases are TGTGCCAGCAGCTTTCGAGCCTATGGCTACACCTTC. Full variable domain (outside the CDR3, taken from reference TRBV7-3 and TRBJ1-2): GAGVSQTPSNKVTEKGKYVELRCDPISGHTALYWYRQSLGQGPEFLIYFQGTGAADDSGLPNDRFFAVRPEGSVSTLKIQRTERGDSAVYLCASSFRAYGYTFGSGTRLTVV.